The 17 T cell receptor beta chains presented below share a single source sample, sequenced in a study of metastatic and nonmetastatic thyroid tumors. TCRdb redid the clone calls on the PCR reads using MiXCR. The table lists just over 20,000 clones, more than 9% of them singletons. Thyroid surgery took place with no prior treatment in any patient. The sequenced sample was blood. The source is a male donor with papillary thyroid cancer or a benign thyroid nodule (not recorded which). Some clones in this sample may be carry-over from other donors' samples.

This clone was counted ten times or more. The chain uses TRBV11-2 and TRBJ2-3; D not certain. V gave up 4 bases and J gave up 3 bases, with 8 bases separating them. The length of the CDR3 is 13 residues. Germline V lookup: CDR1 SGHAT, CDR2 FQNNGV. The CDR3 DNA reads as TGTGCCAGCAGCTACGGGTGGACAGATACGCAGTATTTT. It specifies CASSYGWTDTQYF.

V and J are TRBV20-1 and TRBJ2-7; 10 bases map to TRBD1. The germline gives CDR1 DFQATT, CDR2 SNEGSKA (reference sequence). This CDR3 comprises 14 residues. V was pared by 1 base and J by 6 bases, with 6 bases of the junction left unmatched. CDR3 DNA: TGCAGTGCTAGAGGGGACAGGGGTCTGGGCGAGCAGTACTTC. It yields the protein CSARGDRGLGEQYF.

This clone rates as medium-sized. The chain couples TRBV5-1 to TRBJ2-7, with 8 bases that match TRBD2. The CDR3 consists of 15 residues. The germline V gene encodes CDR1 SGHRS and CDR2 YFSETQ. The V gene end was trimmed by 0 bases and the J gene end by 3 bases; junction bases not matched to a gene: 5. The CDR3, as DNA: TGCGCCAGCAGCTTGGCGGGAGGGGGTGTCTACGAGCAGTACTTC. Encoded protein: CASSLAGGGVYEQYF.

The chain uses TRBV28 and TRBJ2-2; D tentatively reads TRBD1 or TRBD2 (5 bases each). V was cut by 7 bases and J by 1 base, with 19 bases left in between. The CDR3 extends over 17 amino acids. Germline V lookup: CDR1 MDHEN, CDR2 SYDVKM. CDR3 protein: CASIMGVSELNTGELFF. For the CDR3, the DNA is TGTGCCAGCATCATGGGGGTTTCGGAACTGAACACCGGGGAGCTGTTTTTT.

This clone was recorded at least ten times. The chain uses TRBV30 and TRBJ2-1; D remains unclear. Germline assignment: CDR1 GTSNPN and CDR2 SVGIG (reference sequence). The CDR3 runs to 12 residues. The V and J ends lost 0 bases and 4 bases respectively, with 4 bases between them. The CDR3, as DNA: TGTGCCTGGAGTGTTCCATACAATGAGCAGTTCTTC. Its protein is CAWSVPYNEQFF.

Relative to its sample, this clone is medium-sized. V is TRBV6-5 and J is TRBJ1-1, with 7 nucleotides matching TRBD1. This CDR3 spans 17 amino acids. Germline CDR1 is MNHEY and CDR2 is SVGAGI. The V gene end was trimmed by 0 bases and the J gene end by 4 bases; junction bases not matched to a gene: 11. The CDR3 sequence: CASSYSFWDSGSTEAFF. Here the CDR3 DNA reads TGTGCCAGCAGTTACTCGTTTTGGGACAGCGGGAGCACTGAAGCTTTCTTT.

Note on this clone: A read error may account for a junction end that differs from germline. The CDR3: CVSSYGQGDEQYF. The CDR3 coding sequence is TGTGTCAGCAGTTACGGACAGGGAGACGAGCAGTACTTC. This chain uses TRBV6-2 or TRBV6-3 with TRBJ2-7; 8 bases are shared with TRBD1. CDR1 and CDR2 (germline): MNHEY, SVGEGT. This CDR3 is 13 amino acids long.

By share, this clone ranks as medium-sized (0.01 to 0.1%). V gene TRBV27 combines with J gene TRBJ1-5; D unclear. The V end was cut by 4 bases, the J end by 2 bases, with 12 bases between. The CDR3 runs 15 residues. Germline CDR1 is MNHEY and CDR2 is SMNVEV (reference sequence). The CDR3 loop reads CASSSISGGNQPQHF. Written as DNA, the CDR3 is TGTGCCAGCAGTTCCATCTCCGGGGGCAATCAGCCCCAGCATTTT.

This clone was recorded at least ten times. At one end, the junction sequence differs from germline, possibly due to a read error. The chain has TRBV30 and TRBJ1-2, with D unclear. The CDR3 runs 13 residues. From germline, CDR1 is GTSNPN and CDR2 SVGIG (reference sequence). CDR3 protein: CARSPGPIYGYTF. The CDR3 DNA sequence: TGTGCCCGGAGTCCGGGTCCTATCTATGGCTACACCTTC.

This chain links TRBV12-3 or TRBV12-4 with TRBJ1-3, with TRBD1 identical over 7 bases. CDR3 length: 13 residues. Trimming at V came to 6 bases and at J to 4 bases, leaving 3 bases not matched to a gene. CDR3 bases: TGTGCCAGCAGCCCGGACAGGGGAAACACCATATATTTT. Translating it yields CASSPDRGNTIYF.

The chain links TRBV28 to TRBJ2-1, with D tentatively TRBD2 (7 bases). Looked up from germline, CDR1 is MDHEN and CDR2 is SYDVKM. The CDR3 loop spans 15 amino acids. Between the trimmed V and J ends, which lost 7 bases and 5 bases, there was a span of 18 bases. The CDR3 DNA reads TGTGCCAGCACATCCTGGGGGGGGCGACACAATGAGCAGTTCTTC. It specifies CASTSWGGRHNEQFF. The full variable domain, completed using reference TRBV28 and TRBJ2-1, is DVKVTQSSRYLVKRTGEKVFLECVQDMDHENMFWYRQDPGLGLRLIYFSYDVKMKEKGDIPEGYSVSREKKERFSLILESASTNQTSMYLCASTSWGGRHNEQFFGPGTRLTVL.

This clone was observed a handful of times. The chain is built from TRBV7-3 and TRBJ2-1; D gene ambiguous. V lost 3 bases and J 5 bases, leaving 8 bases between the germline ends. CDR3 length: 13 amino acids. CDR1 and CDR2 (germline): SGHTA, FQGTGA. DNA of the CDR3: TGTGCCAGCAGCTTCACGTATAACAATGAGCAGTTCTTC. This translates into CASSFTYNNEQFF.

The V and J genes are TRBV19 and TRBJ2-4; no definite D call. Germline V lookup: CDR1 LNHDA, CDR2 SQIVND (reference sequence). V was pared by 7 bases and J by 8 bases, with 15 bases between. There are 13 residues in the CDR3. The chain's CDR3 is CASTEGRWDIQYF. The DNA of the CDR3 is TGTGCCAGTACCGAAGGACGGTGGGACATTCAGTACTTC. Supplemented by reference TRBV19 and TRBJ2-4, the full variable domain reads DGGITQSPKYLFRKEGQNVTLSCEQNLNHDAMYWYRQDPGQGLRLIYYSQIVNDFQKGDIAEGYSVSREKKESFPLTVTSAQKNPTAFYLCASTEGRWDIQYFGAGTRLSVL.

This clone is labeled medium-sized. The chain couples TRBV10-3 to TRBJ2-2, with D uncertain. The germline V gene encodes CDR1 ENHRY and CDR2 SYGVKD. The CDR3 length is 14 residues. Deletions cut 6 bases from V and 0 bases from J, with 8 bases between. CDR3 residues: CAIRPQPNTGELFF. The CDR3 region has the DNA TGTGCCATCAGACCACAGCCGAACACCGGGGAGCTGTTTTTT.

This clone was recorded many times. The V gene is TRBV5-1, the J gene TRBJ1-1; 8 bases align to TRBD1. The V gene end was trimmed by 4 bases and the J gene end by 4 bases; junction bases not matched to a gene: 9. The CDR3 is 15 residues long. The germline V gene encodes CDR1 SGHRS and CDR2 YFSETQ. The CDR3 is CASSNLDRAGTEAFF. The CDR3 DNA follows: TGCGCCAGCAGCAACCTGGACAGGGCAGGCACTGAAGCTTTCTTT.

Many counts were recorded for this clone. This chain links TRBV2 with TRBJ1-1; 8 bases map to TRBD1. The J segment lost 2 bases and the V segment lost 9 bases, leaving 8 bases of the junction unmatched. The CDR3 covers 14 residues. Germline CDR1 reads SNHLY; CDR2 reads FYNNEI. CDR3: CASKSQGVNTEAFF. The CDR3 DNA sequence: TGTGCCAGTAAATCACAGGGGGTAAACACTGAAGCTTTCTTT. Complete variable domain (other parts from reference TRBV2 and TRBJ1-1): EPEVTQTPSHQVTQMGQEVILRCVPISNHLYFYWYRQILGQKVEFLVSFYNNEISEKSEIFDDQFSVERPDGSNFTLKIRSTKLEDSAMYFCASKSQGVNTEAFFGQGTRLTVV.

The count of this clone is one. This chain uses TRBV5-1 with TRBJ2-7; D unclear. The CDR3 has 14 amino acids. Trimming cost V 4 bases and J 3 bases, with 14 bases left between them. Germline V gene lookup returns CDR1 SGHRS and CDR2 YFSETQ. CDR3 amino acids: CASSQYDRVYEQYF. CDR3 sequence (DNA): TGCGCCAGCAGCCAATATGACCGGGTCTACGAGCAGTACTTC.